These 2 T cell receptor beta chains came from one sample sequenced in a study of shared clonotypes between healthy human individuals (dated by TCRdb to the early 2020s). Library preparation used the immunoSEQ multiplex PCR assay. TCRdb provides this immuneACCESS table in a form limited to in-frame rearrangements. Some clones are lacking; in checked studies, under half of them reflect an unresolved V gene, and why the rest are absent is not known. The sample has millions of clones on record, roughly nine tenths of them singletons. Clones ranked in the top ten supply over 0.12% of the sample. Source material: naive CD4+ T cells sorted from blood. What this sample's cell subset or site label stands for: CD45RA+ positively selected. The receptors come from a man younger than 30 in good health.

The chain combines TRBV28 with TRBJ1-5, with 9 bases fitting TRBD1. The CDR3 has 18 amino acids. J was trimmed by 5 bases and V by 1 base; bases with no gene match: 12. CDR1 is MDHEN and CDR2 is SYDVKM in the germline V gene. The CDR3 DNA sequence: TGTGCCAGCAGTTTATACCGGGACAGGGCGCTAAGCTATCAGCCCCAGCATTTT. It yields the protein CASSLYRDRALSYQPQHF.

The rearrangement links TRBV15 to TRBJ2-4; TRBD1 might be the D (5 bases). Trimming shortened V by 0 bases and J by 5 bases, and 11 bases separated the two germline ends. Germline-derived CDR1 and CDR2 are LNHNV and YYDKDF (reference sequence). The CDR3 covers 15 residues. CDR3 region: CATSRDRQGENIQYF. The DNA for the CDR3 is TGTGCCACCAGCAGAGATCGTCAGGGCGAAAACATTCAGTACTTC.